A selection of T cell receptor beta chains follows, all from one sample in a study of T cells expressing NK-cell markers. Using the 5' RACE reads, TCRdb records one entry per CDR3 protein without DNA. There are a few hundred thousand distinct CDR3 sequences in the sample, with 0.3% to 0.45% held by the top ten. The sequenced sample was blood T cells: a sorted CD56 or NKG2C T cell subset, CD4+ or CD8+ T cells, or bulk PBMC T cells (not recorded which). These receptors were taken from a man younger than 35 in good health. CDR3s include the opening cysteine and the closing phenylalanine or tryptophan.

TRBJ2-3 TRBV10-3 CAISDVGQSTDTQYF
TRBJ2-7 TRBV20-1 CSARGTSGFYEQYF
TRBJ2-3 TRBV6-1 CASSEDIGSQYF
TRBJ2-1 TRBV19 CASTPGTVRGNEQFF
TRBJ1-5 TRBV2 CASRDQGFYQPQHF
TRBJ2-1 TRBV10-3 CAISESTPRYNEQFF
TRBJ2-7 TRBV4-2 CASSQDLHNLPYEQYF
TRBJ1-5 TRBV19 CASRSVTIHNQPQHF
TRBJ2-7 TRBV6-1 CASSDGAGGPYEQYF
TRBJ1-2 TRBV10-3 CAISERESNYGYTF
TRBJ2-2 TRBV7-6 CASSLALRGGLQNTGELFF
TRBJ2-6 TRBV19 CASRRQGGTVLSGANVLTF
TRBJ2-7 TRBV4-3 CASSQVHASGYEQYF
TRBJ2-1 TRBV10-3 CAIGRASANEQFF
TRBJ1-1 TRBV12-3/TRBV12-4 CASSFWEQGNTEAFF
TRBJ2-3 TRBV20-1 CSARWLLGPDTQYF
TRBJ1-1 TRBV5-1 CASSLVGAENTEAFF
TRBJ2-5 TRBV5-4 CASSSPGTRGGETQYF
TRBJ2-2 TRBV6-5 CASSFGTSGNGELFF
TRBJ1-2 TRBV11-2 CASSLGVGGYYGYTF
TRBJ2-1 TRBV11-3 CASSKTAGSSGQFF
TRBJ1-5 TRBV20-1 CSARDFLGSSNQPQHF
TRBJ2-1 TRBV29-1 CSVGWAGVEQFF
TRBJ2-7 TRBV5-6 CASSLVITGGYEQYF
TRBJ1-4 TRBV29-1 CSVTGRSNEKLFF
TRBJ2-1 TRBV15 CATNLAGRNEQFF
TRBJ2-1 TRBV29-1 CSVAATGNEQFF
TRBJ1-2 TRBV6-5 CASSSTGADGYTF
TRBJ1-2 TRBV3-1 CASSQETRTAGYGYTF
TRBJ2-1 TRBV4-1 CASSPSSSAYNEQFF
TRBJ2-2 TRBV4-3 CASSQALGQNTGELFF
TRBJ1-1 TRBV5-1 CASSKETEAFF
TRBJ2-7 TRBV7-2 CASSASIYEQYF
TRBJ2-2 TRBV24-1 CATTSVFTGELFF
TRBJ2-1 TRBV6-2/TRBV6-3 CASAEPYNEQFF
TRBJ1-1 TRBV29-1 CSVGTGTTTEAFF
TRBJ2-1 TRBV15 CATSRDARRLNEQFF
TRBJ2-5 TRBV20-1 CSARPGVETQYF
TRBJ2-5 TRBV5-1 CASSPEYRRGGETQYF